This T cell receptor beta chain was sequenced during a study of T cell repertoires in cytomegalovirus infection. Details on this clonotype: As yet, its antigen is unknown.

The CDR3 totals 16 residues. Trimming removed 0 bases at V and 5 bases at J, with 11 bases between. In germline, CDR1 is MNHNY, CDR2 SVGAGI (reference sequence). Each CDR3 protein gets one entry after TCRdb re-called the reads with MiXCR. The table includes about half a million distinct CDR3 sequences, roughly 43% detected once. This clonotype was sampled from a human donor in good health (CMV status not recorded). Some clones in this sample may be carry-over from other donors' samples. This material consisted of cultured PBMCs, taken from culture after CMV antigen stimulation. The J gene is TRBJ1-6, the V gene TRBV6-6; D is perhaps TRBD1 (6 bases). Here the CDR3 reads CASSYSLHRDNSPLHF. CDR3 nucleotide sequence: TGTGCCAGCAGTTACTCGCTCCACAGGGATAATTCACCCCTCCACTTT.